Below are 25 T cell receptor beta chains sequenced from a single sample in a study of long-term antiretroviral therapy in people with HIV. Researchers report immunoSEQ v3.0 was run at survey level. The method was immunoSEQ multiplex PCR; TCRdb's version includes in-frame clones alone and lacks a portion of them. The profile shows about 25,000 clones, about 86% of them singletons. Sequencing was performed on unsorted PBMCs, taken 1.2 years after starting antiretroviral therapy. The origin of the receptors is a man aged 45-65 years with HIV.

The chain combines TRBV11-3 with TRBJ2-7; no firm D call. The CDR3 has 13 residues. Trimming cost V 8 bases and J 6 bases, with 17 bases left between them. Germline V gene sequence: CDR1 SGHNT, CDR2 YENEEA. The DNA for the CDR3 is TGTGCCAGCGCCGAGCTTCCCCGAGGCGAGCAGTACTTC. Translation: CASAELPRGEQYF.

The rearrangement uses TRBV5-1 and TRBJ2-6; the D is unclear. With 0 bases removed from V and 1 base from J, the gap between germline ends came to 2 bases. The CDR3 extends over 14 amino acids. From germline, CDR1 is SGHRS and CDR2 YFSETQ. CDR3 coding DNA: TGCGCCAGCAGCTTGGGGTCTGGGGCCAACGTCCTGACTTTC. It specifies CASSLGSGANVLTF.

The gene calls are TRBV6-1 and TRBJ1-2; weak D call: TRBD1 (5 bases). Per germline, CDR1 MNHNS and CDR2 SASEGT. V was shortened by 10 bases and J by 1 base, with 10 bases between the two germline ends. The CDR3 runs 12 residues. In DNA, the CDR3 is TGTGCCACCACAGGTTTTAACTATGGCTACACCTTC. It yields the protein CATTGFNYGYTF.

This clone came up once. This chain's CDR3 is CASSPPIEGWETQYF. For the CDR3, the DNA is TGTGCCAGCAGCCCGCCAATAGAAGGGTGGGAGACCCAGTACTTC. V and J are TRBV7-9 and TRBJ2-5; no firm D call. The CDR3 covers 15 residues. Trimming took 5 bases from V and 5 from J, leaving 18 bases between them. Per germline, CDR1 SEHNR and CDR2 FQNEAQ (reference sequence).

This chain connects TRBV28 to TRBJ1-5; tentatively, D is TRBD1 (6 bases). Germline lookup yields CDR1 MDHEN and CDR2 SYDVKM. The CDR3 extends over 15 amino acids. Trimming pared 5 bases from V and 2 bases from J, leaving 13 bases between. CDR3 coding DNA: TGTGCCAGCAGTGCCGTCAGGGGTGGCAATCAGCCCCAGCATTTT. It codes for CASSAVRGGNQPQHF.

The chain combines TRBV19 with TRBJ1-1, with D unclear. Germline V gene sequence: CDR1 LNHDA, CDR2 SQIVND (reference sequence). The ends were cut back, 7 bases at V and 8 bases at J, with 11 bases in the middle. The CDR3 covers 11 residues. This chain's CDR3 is CASTDGIEAFF. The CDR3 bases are TGTGCCAGTACGGACGGGATCGAAGCTTTCTTT. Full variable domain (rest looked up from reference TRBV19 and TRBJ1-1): DGGITQSPKYLFRKEGQNVTLSCEQNLNHDAMYWYRQDPGQGLRLIYYSQIVNDFQKGDIAEGYSVSREKKESFPLTVTSAQKNPTAFYLCASTDGIEAFFGQGTRLTVV.

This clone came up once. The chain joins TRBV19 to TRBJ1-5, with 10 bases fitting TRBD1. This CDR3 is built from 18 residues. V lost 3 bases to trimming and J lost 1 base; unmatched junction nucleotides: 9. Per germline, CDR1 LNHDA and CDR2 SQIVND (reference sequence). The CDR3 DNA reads TGTGCCAGTAGTATTGGTCGGGACAGGGGTCGGAGCAATCAGCCCCAGCATTTT. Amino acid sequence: CASSIGRDRGRSNQPQHF.

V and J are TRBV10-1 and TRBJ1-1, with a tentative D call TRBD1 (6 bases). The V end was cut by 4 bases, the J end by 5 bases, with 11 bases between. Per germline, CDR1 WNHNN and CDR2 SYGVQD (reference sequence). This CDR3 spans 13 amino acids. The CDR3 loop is CASSGGARTEAFF. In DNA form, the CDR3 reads TGCGCCAGCAGTGGGGGGGCCAGGACTGAAGCTTTCTTT.

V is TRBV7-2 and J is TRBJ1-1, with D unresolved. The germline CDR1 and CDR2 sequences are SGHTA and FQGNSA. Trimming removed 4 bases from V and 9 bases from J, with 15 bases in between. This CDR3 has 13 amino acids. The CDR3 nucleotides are TGTGCCAGCAGCTCAACGGTCCAGAATCAAGCTTTCTTT. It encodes CASSSTVQNQAFF.

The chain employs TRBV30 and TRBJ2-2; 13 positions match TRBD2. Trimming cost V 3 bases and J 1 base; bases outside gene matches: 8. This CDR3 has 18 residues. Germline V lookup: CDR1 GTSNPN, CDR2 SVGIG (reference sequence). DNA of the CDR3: TGTGCCTGGAGCCCAACTAGCGGGGGGGCCCTGAACACCGGGGAGCTGTTTTTT. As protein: CAWSPTSGGALNTGELFF.

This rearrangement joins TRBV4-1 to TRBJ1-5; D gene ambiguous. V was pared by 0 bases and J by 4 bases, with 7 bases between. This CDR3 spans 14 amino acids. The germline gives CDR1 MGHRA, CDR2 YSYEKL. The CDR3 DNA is TGCGCCAGCAGCCAAGATGCCGGGAATCAGCCCCAGCATTTT. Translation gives CASSQDAGNQPQHF.

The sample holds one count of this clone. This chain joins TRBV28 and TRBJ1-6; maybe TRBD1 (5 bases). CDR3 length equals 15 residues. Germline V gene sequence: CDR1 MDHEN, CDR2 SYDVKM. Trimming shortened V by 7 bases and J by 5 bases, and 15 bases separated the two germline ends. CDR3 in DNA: TGTGCCAGCACTGCAGGACACTTCAATAATTCACCCCTCCACTTT. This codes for CASTAGHFNNSPLHF.

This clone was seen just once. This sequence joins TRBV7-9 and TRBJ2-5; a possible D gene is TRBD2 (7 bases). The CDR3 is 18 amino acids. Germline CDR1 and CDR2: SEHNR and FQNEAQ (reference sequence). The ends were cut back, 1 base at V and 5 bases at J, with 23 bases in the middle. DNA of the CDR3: TGTGCCAGCAGCTTAGGAGTGTTGGGGGGGGGCCGCCTGGAGACCCAGTACTTC. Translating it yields CASSLGVLGGGRLETQYF.

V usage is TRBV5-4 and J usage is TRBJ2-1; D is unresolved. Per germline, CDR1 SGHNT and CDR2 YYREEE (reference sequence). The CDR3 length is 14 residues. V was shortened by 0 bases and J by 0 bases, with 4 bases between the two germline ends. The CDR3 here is CASSLGLSYNEQFF. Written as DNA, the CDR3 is TGTGCCAGCAGCTTGGGACTCTCCTACAATGAGCAGTTCTTC. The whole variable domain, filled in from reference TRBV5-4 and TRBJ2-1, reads ETGVTQSPTHLIKTRGQQVTLRCSSQSGHNTVSWYQQALGQGPQFIFQYYREEENGRGNFPPRFSGLQFPNYSSELNVNALELDDSALYLCASSLGLSYNEQFFGPGTRLTVL.

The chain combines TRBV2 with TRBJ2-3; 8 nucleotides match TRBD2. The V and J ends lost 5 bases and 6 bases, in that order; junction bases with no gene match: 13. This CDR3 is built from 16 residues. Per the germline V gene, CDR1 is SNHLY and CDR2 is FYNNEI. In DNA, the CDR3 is TGTGCCAGCAGTAGCCGGCTAGCCGGGGGGGCGGATACGCAGTATTTT. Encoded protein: CASSSRLAGGADTQYF.

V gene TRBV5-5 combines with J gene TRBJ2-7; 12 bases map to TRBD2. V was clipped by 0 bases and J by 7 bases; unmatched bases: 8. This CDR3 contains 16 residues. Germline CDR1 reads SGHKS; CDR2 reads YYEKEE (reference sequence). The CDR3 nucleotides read TGTGCCAGCAGCTTGGCGGCTAGCGGGGGGGCGGGGGAGCAGTACTTC. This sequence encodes CASSLAASGGAGEQYF.

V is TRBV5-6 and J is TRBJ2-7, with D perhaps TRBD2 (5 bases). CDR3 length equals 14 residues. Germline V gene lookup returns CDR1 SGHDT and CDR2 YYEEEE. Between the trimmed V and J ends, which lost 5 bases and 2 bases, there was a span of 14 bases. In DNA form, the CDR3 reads TGTGCCAGCAGTTCTTCCGGGCGGGCCTACGAGCAGTACTTC. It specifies CASSSSGRAYEQYF.

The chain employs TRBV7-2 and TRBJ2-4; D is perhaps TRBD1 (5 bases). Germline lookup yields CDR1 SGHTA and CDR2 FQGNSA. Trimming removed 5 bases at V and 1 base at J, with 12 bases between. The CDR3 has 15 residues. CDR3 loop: CASSPQVLAKNIQYF. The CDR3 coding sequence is TGTGCCAGCAGCCCACAGGTTCTGGCCAAAAACATTCAGTACTTC.

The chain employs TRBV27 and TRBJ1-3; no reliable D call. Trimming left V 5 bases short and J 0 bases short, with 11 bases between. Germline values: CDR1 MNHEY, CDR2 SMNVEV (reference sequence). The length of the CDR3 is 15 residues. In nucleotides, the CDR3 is TGTGCCAGCAGTCCCCAGGTTTTCTCTGGAAACACCATATATTTT. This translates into CASSPQVFSGNTIYF.

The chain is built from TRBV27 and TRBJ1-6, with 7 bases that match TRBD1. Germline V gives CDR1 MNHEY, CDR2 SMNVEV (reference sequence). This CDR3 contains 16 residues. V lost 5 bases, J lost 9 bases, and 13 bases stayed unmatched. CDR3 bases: TGTGCCAGCAGTAGATCAGAACAGGGGAGGGGTTCACCCCTCCACTTT. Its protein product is CASSRSEQGRGSPLHF.

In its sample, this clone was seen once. CDR3 loop: CASAPRSGGNEKLFF. The CDR3, as DNA: TGTGCCAGCGCCCCGAGGAGCGGGGGTAATGAAAAACTGTTTTTT. The chain recombines TRBV2 with TRBJ1-4, with D possibly TRBD1 on 5 matching bases. V dropped 8 bases and J dropped 4 bases, with 17 bases sitting between them. This CDR3 has 15 residues. Germline assignment: CDR1 SNHLY and CDR2 FYNNEI.

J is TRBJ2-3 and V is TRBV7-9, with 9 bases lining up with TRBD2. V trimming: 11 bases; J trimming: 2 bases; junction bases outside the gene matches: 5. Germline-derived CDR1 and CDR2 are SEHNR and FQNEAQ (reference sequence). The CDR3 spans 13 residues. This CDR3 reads CAGLAGSTDTQYF. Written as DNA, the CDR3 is TGTGCCGGCCTAGCGGGGTCCACAGATACGCAGTATTTT.

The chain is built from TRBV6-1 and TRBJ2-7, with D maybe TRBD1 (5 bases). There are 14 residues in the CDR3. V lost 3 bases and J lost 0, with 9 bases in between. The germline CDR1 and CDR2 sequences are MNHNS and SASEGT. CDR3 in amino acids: CASSDQTDSYEQYF. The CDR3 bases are TGTGCCAGCAGTGACCAGACAGACTCCTACGAGCAGTACTTC.

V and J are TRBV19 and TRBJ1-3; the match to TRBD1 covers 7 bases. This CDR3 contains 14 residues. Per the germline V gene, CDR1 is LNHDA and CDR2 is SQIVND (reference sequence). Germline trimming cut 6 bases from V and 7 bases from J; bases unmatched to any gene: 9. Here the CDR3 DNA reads TGTGCCAGTAGCCAGACAGGGCGGATGAACACCATATATTTT. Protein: CASSQTGRMNTIYF.

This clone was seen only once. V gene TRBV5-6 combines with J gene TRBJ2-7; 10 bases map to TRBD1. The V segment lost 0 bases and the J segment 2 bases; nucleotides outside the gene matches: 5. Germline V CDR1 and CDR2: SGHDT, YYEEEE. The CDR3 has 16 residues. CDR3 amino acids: CASSLGRTGGAYEQYF. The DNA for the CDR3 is TGTGCCAGCAGCTTGGGTAGGACAGGGGGGGCCTACGAGCAGTACTTC.